This is a list of T cell receptor beta chains from one sample in a study of shared clonotypes between healthy human individuals. Profiled with immunoSEQ multiplex PCR; TCRdb holds only in-frame clones, not every one. The sample includes 550,000 to 700,000 clones, roughly 73% of them seen just once. What was sequenced was memory CD4+ T cells sorted from blood. Receptor source: a woman between 25 and 40 years old in good health. Both conserved end residues are part of each CDR3. The order of the fields is J gene, V gene, CDR3 protein.

J gene: TRBJ2-5; V gene: TRBV27; CDR3 protein: CASSLTGETQYF
J gene: TRBJ2-3; V gene: TRBV5-1; CDR3 protein: CASSLEWTTDTQYF
J gene: TRBJ2-1; V gene: TRBV7-9; CDR3 protein: CASSLAGTSFNEQFF
J gene: TRBJ2-7; V gene: TRBV7-9; CDR3 protein: CATSPSRQIYEQYF
J gene: TRBJ2-6; V gene: TRBV5-1; CDR3 protein: CASKSGSGANVLTF
J gene: TRBJ2-7; V gene: TRBV10-3; CDR3 protein: CAISVLGLAEQYF
J gene: TRBJ2-1; V gene: TRBV5-1; CDR3 protein: CASSSDSPSYNEQFF
J gene: TRBJ1-2; V gene: TRBV7-8; CDR3 protein: CASTTGARQGEYGYTF
J gene: TRBJ1-5; V gene: TRBV4-1; CDR3 protein: CASSQSDSYQPQHF
J gene: TRBJ2-2; V gene: TRBV28; CDR3 protein: CASTPGRANTGELFF
J gene: TRBJ2-2; V gene: TRBV25-1; CDR3 protein: CASSGLDKGELFF
J gene: TRBJ2-1; V gene: TRBV14; CDR3 protein: CASSQINRDWSNEQFF
J gene: TRBJ1-2; V gene: TRBV7-9; CDR3 protein: CASSYRSPGLAHGYTF
J gene: TRBJ2-7; V gene: TRBV28; CDR3 protein: CASRQPSGYEQYF
J gene: TRBJ2-7; V gene: TRBV2; CDR3 protein: CASGREYEQYF
J gene: TRBJ1-3; V gene: TRBV10-3; CDR3 protein: CAISGGTRFSGNTIYF
J gene: TRBJ2-2; V gene: TRBV19; CDR3 protein: CASLSGPGTGELFF
J gene: TRBJ2-6; V gene: TRBV5-1; CDR3 protein: CASSLMGPSSGANVLTF
J gene: TRBJ2-7; V gene: TRBV7-2; CDR3 protein: CASSRTRDSPYEQYF
J gene: TRBJ2-7; V gene: TRBV5-5; CDR3 protein: CASSLAGTPWDEQYF
J gene: TRBJ1-3; V gene: TRBV28; CDR3 protein: CASSSPDRASGNTIYF
J gene: TRBJ2-2; V gene: TRBV5-1; CDR3 protein: CASRRLAGDSGELFF
J gene: TRBJ1-1; V gene: TRBV7-2; CDR3 protein: CASSYNRDMNTEAFF
J gene: TRBJ1-1; V gene: TRBV7-9; CDR3 protein: CASSFWGLNTEAFF
J gene: TRBJ2-3; V gene: TRBV6-1; CDR3 protein: CASSGRLAGVSDTQYF
J gene: TRBJ2-7; V gene: TRBV5-1; CDR3 protein: CASSLGTADSYEQYF
J gene: TRBJ2-1; V gene: TRBV5-1; CDR3 protein: CASSLGDRDSNEQFF
J gene: TRBJ1-2; V gene: TRBV18; CDR3 protein: CASSPIAGANYGYTF
J gene: TRBJ1-4; V gene: TRBV28; CDR3 protein: CASSLGVKARTNEKLFF